One and the same sample provided the 7 T cell receptor beta chains below, sequenced in a study of CD8 T cells in Susac syndrome. Reverse transcription used roughly 0.5 to 1 ug RNA and random hexamers. TCRdb used MiXCR to reprocess the immunoSEQ multiplex PCR reads, holding one entry per CDR3 protein. The profile shows about 300,000 distinct CDR3 sequences, 89% of them singletons. Material for sequencing was CD8+ T cells from PBMCs. These receptor sequences come from a human donor with multiple sclerosis.

This sequence joins TRBV5-6 and TRBJ1-4; D uncertain. CDR1 and CDR2 from the germline V gene are SGHDT and YYEEEE. This CDR3 is built from 13 residues. V was shortened by 1 base and J by 6 bases, with 7 bases between the two germline ends. The CDR3 DNA reads TGTGCCAGCAGCTTGAGAGGTGATGAAAAACTGTTTTTT. The encoded protein is CASSLRGDEKLFF.

The V gene is TRBV5-1, the J gene TRBJ2-7; 9 bases line up with TRBD1. Per germline, CDR1 SGHRS and CDR2 YFSETQ. After removal of 3 bases from V and 5 bases from J, the junction contained 3 bases not matched to a gene. CDR3 length: 13 amino acids. CDR3 loop: CASSSTGGNEQYF. DNA for the CDR3: TGCGCCAGCAGCTCGACAGGGGGTAACGAGCAGTACTTC.

The chain is built from TRBV28 and TRBJ2-1; D is perhaps TRBD1 (5 bases). Germline loops: CDR1 MDHEN, CDR2 SYDVKM. Trimming shortened V by 6 bases and J by 6 bases, and 27 bases separated the two germline ends. The CDR3 is 18 residues long. CDR3 coding DNA: TGTGCCAGCAGGGCGAACGGCTACAGGACCTTAGTGCGCAATGAGCAGTTCTTC. It specifies CASRANGYRTLVRNEQFF.

The V and J genes are TRBV20-1 and TRBJ2-5; no clear D gene. This CDR3 spans 15 amino acids. In germline, CDR1 is DFQATT, CDR2 SNEGSKA (reference sequence). V lost 6 bases to trimming and J lost 2 bases, with 19 bases between them. CDR3 sequence: CSANLQYVWQETQYF. The CDR3 coding sequence is TGCAGTGCAAACCTTCAGTACGTATGGCAAGAGACCCAGTACTTC.

CDR3 bases: TGTGCCAGCGGGACATACGAGCAGTACTTC. This translates into CASGTYEQYF. The rearrangement links TRBV27 to TRBJ2-7, with D perhaps matching TRBD1 (6 bases). V lost 8 bases and J lost 4, with 6 bases in between. From germline, CDR1 is MNHEY and CDR2 SMNVEV (reference sequence). The length of the CDR3 is 10 residues.

J is TRBJ1-6 and V is TRBV6-1, with D perhaps TRBD1 (5 bases). The germline CDR1 and CDR2 sequences are MNHNS and SASEGT. The CDR3 loop spans 16 amino acids. V was pared by 1 base and J by 10 bases, with 17 bases between. In DNA form, the CDR3 reads TGTGCCAGCAGTGAAGGATTGAAAGGGGTGGGCTCACCCCTCCACTTT. Its translation is CASSEGLKGVGSPLHF.

This chain joins TRBV10-3 and TRBJ2-7, with 9 bases matching TRBD1. Germline trimming cut 0 bases from V and 0 bases from J; bases unmatched to any gene: 3. CDR1 ENHRY and CDR2 SYGVKD come from the germline V gene. This CDR3 comprises 16 residues. CDR3 in amino acids: CAISESDRGFSYEQYF. CDR3 DNA sequence: TGTGCCATCAGTGAGTCGGACAGGGGCTTCTCCTACGAGCAGTACTTC.